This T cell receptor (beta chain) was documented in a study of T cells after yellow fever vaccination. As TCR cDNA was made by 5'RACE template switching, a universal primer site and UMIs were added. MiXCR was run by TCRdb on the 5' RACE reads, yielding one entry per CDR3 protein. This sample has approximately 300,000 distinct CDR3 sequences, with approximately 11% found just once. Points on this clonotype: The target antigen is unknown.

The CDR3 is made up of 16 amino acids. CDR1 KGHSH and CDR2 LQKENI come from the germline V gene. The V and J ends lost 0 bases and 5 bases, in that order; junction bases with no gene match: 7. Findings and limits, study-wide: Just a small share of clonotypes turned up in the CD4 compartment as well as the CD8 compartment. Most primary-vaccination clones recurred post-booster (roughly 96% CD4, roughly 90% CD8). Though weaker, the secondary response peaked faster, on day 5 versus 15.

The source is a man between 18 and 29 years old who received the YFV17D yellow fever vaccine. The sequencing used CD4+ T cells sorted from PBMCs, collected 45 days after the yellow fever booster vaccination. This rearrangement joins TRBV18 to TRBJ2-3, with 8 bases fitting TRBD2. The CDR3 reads CASSPPGAGEVDTQYF. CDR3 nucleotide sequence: TGTGCCAGCTCACCACCGGGAGCGGGGGAGGTAGATACGCAGTATTTT. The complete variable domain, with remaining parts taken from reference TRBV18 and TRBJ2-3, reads NAGVMQNPRHLVRRRGQEARLRCSPMKGHSHVYWYRQLPEEGLKFMVYLQKENIIDESGMPKERFSAEFPKEGPSILRIQQVVRGDSAAYFCASSPPGAGEVDTQYFGPGTRLTVL.